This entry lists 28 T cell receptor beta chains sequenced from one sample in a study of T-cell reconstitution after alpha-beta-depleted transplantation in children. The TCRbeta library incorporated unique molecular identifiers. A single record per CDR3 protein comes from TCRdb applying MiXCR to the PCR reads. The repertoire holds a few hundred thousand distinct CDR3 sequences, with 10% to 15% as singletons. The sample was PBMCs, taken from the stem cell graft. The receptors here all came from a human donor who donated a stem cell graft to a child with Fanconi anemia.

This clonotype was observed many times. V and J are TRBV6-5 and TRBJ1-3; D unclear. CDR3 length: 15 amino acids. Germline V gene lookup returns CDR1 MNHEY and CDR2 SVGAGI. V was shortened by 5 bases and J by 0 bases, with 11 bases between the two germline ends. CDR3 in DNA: TGTGCCAGCAGTCCCTCCCCCGACTCTGGAAACACCATATATTTT. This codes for CASSPSPDSGNTIYF.

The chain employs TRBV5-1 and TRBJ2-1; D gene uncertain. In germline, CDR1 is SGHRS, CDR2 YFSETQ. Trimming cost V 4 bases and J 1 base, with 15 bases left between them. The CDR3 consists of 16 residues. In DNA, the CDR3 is TGCGCCAGCAGCCCCCCCGGAATCGAATCCTACAATGAGCAGTTCTTC. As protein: CASSPPGIESYNEQFF.

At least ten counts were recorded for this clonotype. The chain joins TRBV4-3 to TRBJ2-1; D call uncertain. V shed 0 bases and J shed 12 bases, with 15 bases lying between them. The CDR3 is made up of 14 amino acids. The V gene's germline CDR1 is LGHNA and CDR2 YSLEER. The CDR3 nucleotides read TGCGCCAGCAGCCAAGATGGGATTGAGGACCTGCAGTTCTTC. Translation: CASSQDGIEDLQFF.

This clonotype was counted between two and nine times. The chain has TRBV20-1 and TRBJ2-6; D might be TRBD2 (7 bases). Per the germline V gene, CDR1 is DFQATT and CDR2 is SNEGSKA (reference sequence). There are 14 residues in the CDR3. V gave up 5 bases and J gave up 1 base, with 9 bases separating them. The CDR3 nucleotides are TGCAGTGCTCGGGGGGCGTCTGGGGCCAACGTCCTGACTTTC. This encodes CSARGASGANVLTF.

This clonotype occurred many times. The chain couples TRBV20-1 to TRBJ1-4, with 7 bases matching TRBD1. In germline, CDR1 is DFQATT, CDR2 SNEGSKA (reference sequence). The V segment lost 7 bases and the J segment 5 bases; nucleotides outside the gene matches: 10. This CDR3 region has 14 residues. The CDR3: CSVKLGTENEKLFF. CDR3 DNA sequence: TGCAGTGTCAAGCTCGGGACAGAGAATGAAAAACTGTTTTTT.

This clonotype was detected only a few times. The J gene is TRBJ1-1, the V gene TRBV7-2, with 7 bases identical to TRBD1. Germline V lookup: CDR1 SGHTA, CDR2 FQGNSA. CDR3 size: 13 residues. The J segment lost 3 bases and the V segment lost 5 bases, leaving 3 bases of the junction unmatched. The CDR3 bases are TGTGCCAGCAGCCAGACAGGGCACACTGAAGCTTTCTTT. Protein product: CASSQTGHTEAFF. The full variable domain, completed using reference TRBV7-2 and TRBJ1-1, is GAGVSQSPSNKVTEKGKDVELRCDPISGHTALYWYRQSLGQGLEFLIYFQGNSAPDKSGLPSDRFSAERTGGSVSTLTIQRTQQEDSAVYLCASSQTGHTEAFFGQGTRLTVV.

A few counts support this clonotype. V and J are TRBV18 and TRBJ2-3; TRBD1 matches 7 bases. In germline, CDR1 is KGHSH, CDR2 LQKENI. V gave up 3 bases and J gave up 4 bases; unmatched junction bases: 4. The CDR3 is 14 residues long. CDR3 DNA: TGTGCCAGCTCACCGCTGGGACAGCCAGATACGCAGTATTTT. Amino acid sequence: CASSPLGQPDTQYF.

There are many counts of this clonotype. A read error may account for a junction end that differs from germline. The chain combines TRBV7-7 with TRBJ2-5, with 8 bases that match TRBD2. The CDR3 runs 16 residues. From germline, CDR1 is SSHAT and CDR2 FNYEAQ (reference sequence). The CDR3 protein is CASSSGGTHPQETQYF. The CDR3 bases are TGTGCTAGCAGCTCGGGGGGGACCCACCCTCAAGAGACCCAGTACTTC.

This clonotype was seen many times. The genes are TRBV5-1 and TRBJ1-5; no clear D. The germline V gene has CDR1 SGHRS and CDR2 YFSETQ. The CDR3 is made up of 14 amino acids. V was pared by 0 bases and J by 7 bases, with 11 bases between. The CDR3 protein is CASSLEPHSQPQHF. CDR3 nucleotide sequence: TGCGCCAGCAGCTTGGAACCACACTCCCAGCCCCAGCATTTT.

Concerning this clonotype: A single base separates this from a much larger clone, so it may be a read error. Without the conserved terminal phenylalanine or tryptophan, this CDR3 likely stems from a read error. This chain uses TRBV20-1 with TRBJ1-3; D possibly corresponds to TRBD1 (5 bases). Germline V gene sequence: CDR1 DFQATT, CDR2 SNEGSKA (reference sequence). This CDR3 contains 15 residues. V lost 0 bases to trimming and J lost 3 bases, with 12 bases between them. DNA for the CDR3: TGCAGTGCTAGAGATCTTCGGGGGTATGGAAACACCATATATTGT. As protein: CSARDLRGYGNTIYC.

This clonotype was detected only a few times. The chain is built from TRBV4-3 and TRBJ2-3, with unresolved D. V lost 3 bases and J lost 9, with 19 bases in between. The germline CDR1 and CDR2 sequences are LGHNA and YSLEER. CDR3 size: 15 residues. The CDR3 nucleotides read TGCGCCAGCAGCCAGGGGTTCCCGATCGAATTGACGCAGTATTTT. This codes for CASSQGFPIELTQYF.

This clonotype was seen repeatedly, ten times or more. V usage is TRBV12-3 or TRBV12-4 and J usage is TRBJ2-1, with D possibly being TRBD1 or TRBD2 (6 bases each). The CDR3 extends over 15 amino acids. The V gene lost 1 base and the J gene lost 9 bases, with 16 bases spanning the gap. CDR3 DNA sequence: TGTGCCAGCAGTTTAGTAGGGGCTGGAGGGGGTGAGCAGTTCTTC. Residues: CASSLVGAGGGEQFF.

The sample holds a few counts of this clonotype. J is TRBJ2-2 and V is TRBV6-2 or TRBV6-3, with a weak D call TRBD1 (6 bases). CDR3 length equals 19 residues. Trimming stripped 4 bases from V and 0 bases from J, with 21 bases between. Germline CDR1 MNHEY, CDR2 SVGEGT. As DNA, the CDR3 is TGTGCCAGCAGTTGGAGCTTGGTGCCCGGACAGCCGAACACCGGGGAGCTGTTTTTT. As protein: CASSWSLVPGQPNTGELFF.

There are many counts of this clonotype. This chain's CDR3 is CASSLAPETRAGELFF. CDR3 DNA sequence: TGTGCCAGCAGTTTAGCCCCGGAGACAAGAGCAGGGGAGCTGTTTTTT. The chain is built from TRBV12-3 or TRBV12-4 and TRBJ2-2; D remains unclear. The CDR3 length is 16 residues. Trimming took off 0 bases at V and 8 bases at J, with 16 bases between the two ends.

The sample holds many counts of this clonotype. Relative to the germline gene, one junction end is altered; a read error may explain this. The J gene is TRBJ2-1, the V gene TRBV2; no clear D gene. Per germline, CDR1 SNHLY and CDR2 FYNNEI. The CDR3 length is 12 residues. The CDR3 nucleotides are TGTGCCAGCAGGGAAGAAAACAATGAGCAGTTCTTC. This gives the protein CASREENNEQFF.

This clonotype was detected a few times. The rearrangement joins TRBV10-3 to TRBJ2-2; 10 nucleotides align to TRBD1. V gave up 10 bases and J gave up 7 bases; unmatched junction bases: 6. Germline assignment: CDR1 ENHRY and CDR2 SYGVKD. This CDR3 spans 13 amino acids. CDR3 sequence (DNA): TGTGCCACCGGACAGGGGGTAATCGGGGAGCTGTTTTTT. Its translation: CATGQGVIGELFF.

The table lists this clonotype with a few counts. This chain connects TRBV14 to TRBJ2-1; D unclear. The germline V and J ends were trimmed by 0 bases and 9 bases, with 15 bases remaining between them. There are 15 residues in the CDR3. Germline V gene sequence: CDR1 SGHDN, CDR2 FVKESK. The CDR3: CASSQDVLGKGEQFF. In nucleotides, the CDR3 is TGTGCCAGCAGCCAAGATGTACTGGGTAAGGGTGAGCAGTTCTTC.

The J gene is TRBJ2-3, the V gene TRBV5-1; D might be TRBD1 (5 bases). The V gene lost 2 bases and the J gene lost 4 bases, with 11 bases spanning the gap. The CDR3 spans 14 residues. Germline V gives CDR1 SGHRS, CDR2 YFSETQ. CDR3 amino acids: CASSFSGQSDTQYF. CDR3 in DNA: TGCGCCAGCAGCTTTTCAGGGCAGTCAGATACGCAGTATTTT.

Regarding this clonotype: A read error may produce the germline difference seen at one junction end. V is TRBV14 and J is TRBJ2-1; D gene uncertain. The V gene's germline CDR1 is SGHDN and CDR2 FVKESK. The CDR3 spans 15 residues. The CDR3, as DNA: TGTGCCAGCAGGCAAGATACCAGGAGATACAATGAGCAGTTCTTC. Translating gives CASRQDTRRYNEQFF. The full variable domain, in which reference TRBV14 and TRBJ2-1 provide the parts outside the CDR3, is EAGVTQFPSHSVIEKGQTVTLRCDPISGHDNLYWYRRVMGKEIKFLLHFVKESKQDESGMPNNRFLAERTGGTYSTLKVQPAELEDSGVYFCASRQDTRRYNEQFFGPGTRLTVL.

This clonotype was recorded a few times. The CDR3 here is CASSTGLEAFF. Here the CDR3 DNA reads TGCGCCAGCAGCACAGGGCTTGAAGCTTTCTTT. V gene TRBV10-2 combines with J gene TRBJ1-1; weak D call: TRBD1 (6 bases). V lost 6 bases to trimming and J lost 7 bases, with 9 bases between them. CDR1 and CDR2 from the germline V gene are WSHSY and SAAADI. CDR3 size: 11 residues.

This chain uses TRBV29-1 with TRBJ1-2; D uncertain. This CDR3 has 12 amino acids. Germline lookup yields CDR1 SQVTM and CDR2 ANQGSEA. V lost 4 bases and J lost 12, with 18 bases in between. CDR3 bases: TGCAGCGTTGGAGGCGCCGCCATAGGTCACACCTTC. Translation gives CSVGGAAIGHTF.

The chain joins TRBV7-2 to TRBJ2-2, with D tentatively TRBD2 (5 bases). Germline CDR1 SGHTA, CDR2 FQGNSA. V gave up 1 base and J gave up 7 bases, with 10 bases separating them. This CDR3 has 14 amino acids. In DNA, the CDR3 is TGTGCCAGCAGCTTAGACCGGGGTCACGGGGAGCTGTTTTTT. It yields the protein CASSLDRGHGELFF.

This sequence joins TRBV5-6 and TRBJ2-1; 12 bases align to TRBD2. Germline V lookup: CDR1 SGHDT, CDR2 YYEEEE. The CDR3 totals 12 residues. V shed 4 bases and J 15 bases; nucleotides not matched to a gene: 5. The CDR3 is CASSPGLAGWFF. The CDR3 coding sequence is TGTGCCAGCAGCCCCGGACTAGCGGGGTGGTTCTTC.

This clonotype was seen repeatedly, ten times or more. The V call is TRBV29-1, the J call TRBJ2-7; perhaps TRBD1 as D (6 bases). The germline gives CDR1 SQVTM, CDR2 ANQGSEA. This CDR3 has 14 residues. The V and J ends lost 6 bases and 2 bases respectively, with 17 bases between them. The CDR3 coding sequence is TGCAGCGTAGAGACAGGTCTCGGGACCTACGAGCAGTACTTC. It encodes CSVETGLGTYEQYF.

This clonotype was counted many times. The CDR3 DNA is TGTGCCAGCAGCCAAGCATGGAGCTACGAGCAGTACTTC. It specifies CASSQAWSYEQYF. The rearrangement links TRBV3-1 to TRBJ2-7; the D is unclear. V lost 1 base, J lost 3 bases, and 7 bases lay in between. This CDR3 has 13 residues. Germline CDR1 and CDR2: LGHDT and YNNKEL (reference sequence).

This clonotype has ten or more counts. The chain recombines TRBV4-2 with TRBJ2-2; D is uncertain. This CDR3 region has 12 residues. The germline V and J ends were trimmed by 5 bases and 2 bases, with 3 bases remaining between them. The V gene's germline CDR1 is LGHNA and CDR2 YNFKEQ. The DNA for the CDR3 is TGTGCCAGCAGCACTAACACCGGGGAGCTGTTTTTT. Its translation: CASSTNTGELFF.

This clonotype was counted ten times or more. The CDR3, as DNA: TGTGCCAGCAGCCCCGACAGTGCCTTCCACTATGGCTACACCTTC. Encoded protein: CASSPDSAFHYGYTF. The chain has TRBV3-1 and TRBJ1-2; D possibly corresponds to TRBD1 (5 bases). The CDR3 sequence is 15 residues long. Germline CDR1 is LGHDT and CDR2 is YNNKEL (reference sequence). V was pared by 4 bases and J by 3 bases, with 15 bases between.

In nucleotides, the CDR3 is TGCGCCAGCAGCCATTCAGGGATGAACACTGAAGCTTTCTTT. Protein sequence: CASSHSGMNTEAFF. The chain joins TRBV5-1 to TRBJ1-1, with D maybe TRBD1 (5 bases). The CDR3 has 14 residues. The germline CDR1 and CDR2 sequences are SGHRS and YFSETQ. The V end was cut by 4 bases, the J end by 0 bases, with 10 bases between.